Sequencing of this T cell receptor (beta chain) was carried out in a study of T cell changes during pregnancy in multiple sclerosis. The CDR3 totals 16 residues. V lost 5 bases and J lost 6, with 19 bases in between. Germline V CDR1 and CDR2: SGHAT, FQNNGV. Generated by immunoSEQ multiplex PCR, the TCRdb table keeps only in-frame clones and is missing some. The data show 100,000 or so clones, approximately 89% seen once. The V call is TRBV11-2, the J call TRBJ1-4; no reliable D call. The receptor was isolated from a female donor with multiple sclerosis, enrolled in a pregnancy study. The material sequenced was peripheral blood, taken after pregnancy. The chain's CDR3 is CASSAQPQVLYEKLFF. In DNA, the CDR3 is TGTGCCAGCAGCGCCCAGCCCCAGGTCCTATATGAAAAACTGTTTTTT.